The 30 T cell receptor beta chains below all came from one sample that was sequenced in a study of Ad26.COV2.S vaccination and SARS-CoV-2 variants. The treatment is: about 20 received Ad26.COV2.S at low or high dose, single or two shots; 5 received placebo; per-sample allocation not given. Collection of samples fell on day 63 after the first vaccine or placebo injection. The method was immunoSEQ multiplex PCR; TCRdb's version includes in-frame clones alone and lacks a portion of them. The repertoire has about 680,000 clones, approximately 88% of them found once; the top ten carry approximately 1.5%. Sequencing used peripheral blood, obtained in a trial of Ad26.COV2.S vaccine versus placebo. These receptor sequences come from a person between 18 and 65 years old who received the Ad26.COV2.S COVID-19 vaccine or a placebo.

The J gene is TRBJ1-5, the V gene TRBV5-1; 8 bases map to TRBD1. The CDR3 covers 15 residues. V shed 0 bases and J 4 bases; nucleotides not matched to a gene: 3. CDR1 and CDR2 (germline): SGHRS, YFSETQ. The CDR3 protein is CASSLAGTGNQPQHF. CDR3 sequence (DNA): TGCGCCAGCAGCTTGGCCGGGACAGGTAATCAGCCCCAGCATTTT.

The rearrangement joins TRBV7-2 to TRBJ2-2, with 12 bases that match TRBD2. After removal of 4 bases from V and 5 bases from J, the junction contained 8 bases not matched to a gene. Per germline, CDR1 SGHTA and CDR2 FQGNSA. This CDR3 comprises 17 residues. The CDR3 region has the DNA TGTGCCAGCAGCTCGCCTAGCGGGAGGGTTGGTACCGGGGAGCTGTTTTTT. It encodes CASSSPSGRVGTGELFF.

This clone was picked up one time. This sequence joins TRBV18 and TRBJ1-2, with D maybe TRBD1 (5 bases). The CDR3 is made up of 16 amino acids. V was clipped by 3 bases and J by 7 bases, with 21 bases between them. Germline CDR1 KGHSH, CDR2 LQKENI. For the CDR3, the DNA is TGTGCCAGCTCACCGACCGGCCAGGCAGGGCCAATTGGCTACACCTTC. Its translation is CASSPTGQAGPIGYTF. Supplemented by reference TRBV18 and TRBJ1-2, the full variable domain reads NAGVMQNPRHLVRRRGQEARLRCSPMKGHSHVYWYRQLPEEGLKFMVYLQKENIIDESGMPKERFSAEFPKEGPSILRIQQVVRGDSAAYFCASSPTGQAGPIGYTFGSGTRLTVV.

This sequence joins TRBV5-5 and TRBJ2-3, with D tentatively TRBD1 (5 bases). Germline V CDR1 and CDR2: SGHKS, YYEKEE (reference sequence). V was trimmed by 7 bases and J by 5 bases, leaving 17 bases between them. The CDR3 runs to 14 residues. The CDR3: CASFLPGQGDTQYF. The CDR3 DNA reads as TGTGCCAGCTTCCTGCCCGGGCAGGGAGATACGCAGTATTTT.

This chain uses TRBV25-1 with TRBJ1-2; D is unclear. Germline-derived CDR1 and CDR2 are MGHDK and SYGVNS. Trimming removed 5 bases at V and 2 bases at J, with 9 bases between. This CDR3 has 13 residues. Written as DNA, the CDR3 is TGTGCCAGCAGTCCATCGAGGAACTATGGCTACACCTTC. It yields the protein CASSPSRNYGYTF.

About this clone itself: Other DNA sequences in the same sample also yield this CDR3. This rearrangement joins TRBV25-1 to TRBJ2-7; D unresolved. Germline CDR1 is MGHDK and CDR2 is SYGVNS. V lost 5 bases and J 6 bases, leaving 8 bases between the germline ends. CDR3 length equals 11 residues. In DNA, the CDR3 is TGTGCCAGCAGTTCTGGATTCGAGCAGTACTTC. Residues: CASSSGFEQYF.

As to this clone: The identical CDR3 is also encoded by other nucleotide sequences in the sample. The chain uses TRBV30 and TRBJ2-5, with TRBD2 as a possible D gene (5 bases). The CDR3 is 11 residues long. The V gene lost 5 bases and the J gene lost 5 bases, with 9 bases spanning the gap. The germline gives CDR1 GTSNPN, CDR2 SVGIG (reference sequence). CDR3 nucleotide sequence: TGTGCCTGGTCCTCGGGGGAGACCCAGTACTTC. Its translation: CAWSSGETQYF.

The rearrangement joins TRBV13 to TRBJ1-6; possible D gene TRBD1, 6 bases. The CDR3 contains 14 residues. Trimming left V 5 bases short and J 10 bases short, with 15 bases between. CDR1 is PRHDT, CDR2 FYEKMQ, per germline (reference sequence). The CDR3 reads CASSLQGVGSPLHF. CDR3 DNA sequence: TGTGCCAGCAGCCTACAGGGAGTTGGGTCACCCCTCCACTTT.

CDR3 in amino acids: CASSFGTSGETQYF. Here the CDR3 DNA reads TGTGCCAGCAGCTTCGGGACTAGCGGCGAGACCCAGTACTTC. The V and J genes are TRBV7-2 and TRBJ2-5, with TRBD2 matching over 11 bases. Trimming at V came to 3 bases and at J to 5 bases, leaving 2 bases not matched to a gene. The CDR3 has 14 amino acids. CDR1 is SGHTA, CDR2 FQGNSA, per germline.

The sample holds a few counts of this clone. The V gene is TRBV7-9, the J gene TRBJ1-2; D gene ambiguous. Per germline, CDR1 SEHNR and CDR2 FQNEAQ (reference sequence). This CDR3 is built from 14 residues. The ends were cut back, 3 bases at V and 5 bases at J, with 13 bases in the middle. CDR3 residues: CASSLVGSLYGYTF. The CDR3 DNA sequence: TGTGCCAGCAGCTTGGTAGGCAGCCTATATGGCTACACCTTC.

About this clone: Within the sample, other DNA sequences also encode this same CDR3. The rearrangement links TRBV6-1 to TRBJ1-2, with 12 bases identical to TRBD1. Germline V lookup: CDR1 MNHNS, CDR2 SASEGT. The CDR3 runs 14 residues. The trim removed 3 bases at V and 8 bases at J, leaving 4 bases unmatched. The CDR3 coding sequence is TGTGCCAGCAGTGAGGGACAGGGGGCGGGCGGCTACACCTTC. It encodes CASSEGQGAGGYTF.

CDR3 protein: CASSLRQSYEQYF. CDR3 DNA: TGTGCCAGCAGCTTACGACAATCCTACGAGCAGTACTTC. The chain has TRBV7-9 and TRBJ2-7; D gene uncertain. The CDR3 is 13 amino acids. Trimming took 2 bases from V and 1 from J, leaving 6 bases between them. Germline V lookup: CDR1 SEHNR, CDR2 FQNEAQ (reference sequence).

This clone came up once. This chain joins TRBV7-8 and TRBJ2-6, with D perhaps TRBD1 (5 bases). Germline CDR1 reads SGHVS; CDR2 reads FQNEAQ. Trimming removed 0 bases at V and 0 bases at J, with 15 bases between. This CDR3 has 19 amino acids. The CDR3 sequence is CASSLARTSFSSGANVLTF. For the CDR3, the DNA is TGTGCCAGCAGCTTAGCTCGGACAAGTTTTAGCTCTGGGGCCAACGTCCTGACTTTC.

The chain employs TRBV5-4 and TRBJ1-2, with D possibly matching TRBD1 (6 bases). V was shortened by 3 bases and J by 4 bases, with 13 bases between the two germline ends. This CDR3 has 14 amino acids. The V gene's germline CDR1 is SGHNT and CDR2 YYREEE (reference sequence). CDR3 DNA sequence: TGTGCCAGCAGCTCGACAGGTCTCGGCTATGGCTACACCTTC. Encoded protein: CASSSTGLGYGYTF. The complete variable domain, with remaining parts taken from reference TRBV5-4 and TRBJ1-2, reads ETGVTQSPTHLIKTRGQQVTLRCSSQSGHNTVSWYQQALGQGPQFIFQYYREEENGRGNFPPRFSGLQFPNYSSELNVNALELDDSALYLCASSSTGLGYGYTFGSGTRLTVV.

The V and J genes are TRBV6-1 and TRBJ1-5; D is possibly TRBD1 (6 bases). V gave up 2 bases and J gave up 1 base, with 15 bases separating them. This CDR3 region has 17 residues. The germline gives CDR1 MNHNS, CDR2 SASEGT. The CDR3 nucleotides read TGTGCCAGCAGTGAAACGTGGGGGGGGGCCAGCAATCAGCCCCAGCATTTT. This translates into CASSETWGGASNQPQHF.

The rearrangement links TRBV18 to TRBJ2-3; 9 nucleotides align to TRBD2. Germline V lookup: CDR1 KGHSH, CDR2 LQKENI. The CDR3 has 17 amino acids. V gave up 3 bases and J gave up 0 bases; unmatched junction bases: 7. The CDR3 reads CASSPMLAGSSTDTQYF. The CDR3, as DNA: TGTGCCAGCTCACCTATGCTAGCGGGGTCTAGCACAGATACGCAGTATTTT.

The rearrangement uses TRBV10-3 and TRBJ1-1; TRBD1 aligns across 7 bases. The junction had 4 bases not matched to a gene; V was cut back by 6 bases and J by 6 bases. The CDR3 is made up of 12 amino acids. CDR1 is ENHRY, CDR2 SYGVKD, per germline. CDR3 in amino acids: CAIRRQGSEAFF. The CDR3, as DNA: TGTGCCATCAGAAGACAGGGTTCTGAAGCTTTCTTT.

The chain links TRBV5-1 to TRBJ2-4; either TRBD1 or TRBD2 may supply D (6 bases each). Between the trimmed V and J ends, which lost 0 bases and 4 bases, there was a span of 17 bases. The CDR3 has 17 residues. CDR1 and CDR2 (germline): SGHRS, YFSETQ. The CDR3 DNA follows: TGCGCCAGCAGCTTGGTAGGGGGGATCTTCGAGAAAAACATTCAGTACTTC. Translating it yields CASSLVGGIFEKNIQYF.

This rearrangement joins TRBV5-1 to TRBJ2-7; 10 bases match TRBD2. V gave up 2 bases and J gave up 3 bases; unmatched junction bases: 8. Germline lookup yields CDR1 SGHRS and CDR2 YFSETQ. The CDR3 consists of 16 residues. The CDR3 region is CASSLSVGLAFYEQYF. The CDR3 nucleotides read TGCGCCAGCAGCTTATCTGTGGGACTAGCGTTCTACGAGCAGTACTTC.

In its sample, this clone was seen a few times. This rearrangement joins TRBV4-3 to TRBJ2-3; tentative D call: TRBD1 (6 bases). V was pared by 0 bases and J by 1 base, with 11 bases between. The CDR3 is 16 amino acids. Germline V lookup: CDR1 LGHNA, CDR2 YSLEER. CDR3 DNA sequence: TGCGCCAGCAGCCAAGAGCGGACAGATCGCACAGATACGCAGTATTTT. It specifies CASSQERTDRTDTQYF.

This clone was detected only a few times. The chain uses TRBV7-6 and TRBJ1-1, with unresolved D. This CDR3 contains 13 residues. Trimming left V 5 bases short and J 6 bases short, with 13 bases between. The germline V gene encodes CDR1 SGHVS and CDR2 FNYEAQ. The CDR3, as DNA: TGTGCCAGCAGCGGATACAGTGGGTCTGAAGCTTTCTTT. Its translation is CASSGYSGSEAFF. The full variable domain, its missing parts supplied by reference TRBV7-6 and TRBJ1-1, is GAGVSQSPRYKVTKRGQDVALRCDPISGHVSLYWYRQALGQGPEFLTYFNYEAQQDKSGLPNDRFSAERPEGSISTLTIQRTEQRDSAMYRCASSGYSGSEAFFGQGTRLTVV.

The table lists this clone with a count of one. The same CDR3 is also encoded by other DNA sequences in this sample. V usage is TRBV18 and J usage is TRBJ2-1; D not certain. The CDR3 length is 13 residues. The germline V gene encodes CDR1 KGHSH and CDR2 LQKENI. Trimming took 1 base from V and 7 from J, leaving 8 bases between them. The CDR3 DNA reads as TGTGCCAGCTCACCACGGGTTAGGAATGAGCAGTTCTTC. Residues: CASSPRVRNEQFF.

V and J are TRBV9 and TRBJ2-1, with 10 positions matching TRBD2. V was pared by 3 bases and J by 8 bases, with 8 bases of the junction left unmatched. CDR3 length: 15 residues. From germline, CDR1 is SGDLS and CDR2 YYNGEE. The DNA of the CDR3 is TGTGCCAGCAGCGAAAGCGGGGGGGCGGTCCATGAGCAGTTCTTC. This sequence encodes CASSESGGAVHEQFF.

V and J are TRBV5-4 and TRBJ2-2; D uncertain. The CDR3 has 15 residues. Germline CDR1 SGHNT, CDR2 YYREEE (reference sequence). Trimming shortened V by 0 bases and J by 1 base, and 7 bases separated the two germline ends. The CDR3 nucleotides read TGTGCCAGCAGCTTGGGGCCACAGAACACCGGGGAGCTGTTTTTT. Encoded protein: CASSLGPQNTGELFF.

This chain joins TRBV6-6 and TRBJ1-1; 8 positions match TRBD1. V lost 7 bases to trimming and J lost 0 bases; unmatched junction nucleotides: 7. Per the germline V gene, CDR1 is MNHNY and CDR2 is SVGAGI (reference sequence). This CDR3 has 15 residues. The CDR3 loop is CASNPGQVLNTEAFF. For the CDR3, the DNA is TGTGCCAGCAACCCGGGACAGGTTTTGAACACTGAAGCTTTCTTT.

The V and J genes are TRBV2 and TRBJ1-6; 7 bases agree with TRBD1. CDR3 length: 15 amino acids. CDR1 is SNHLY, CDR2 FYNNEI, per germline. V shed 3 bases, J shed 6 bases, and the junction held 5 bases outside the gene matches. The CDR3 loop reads CASSDTGTVNSPLHF. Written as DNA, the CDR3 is TGTGCCAGCAGTGACACCGGGACAGTTAATTCACCCCTCCACTTT.

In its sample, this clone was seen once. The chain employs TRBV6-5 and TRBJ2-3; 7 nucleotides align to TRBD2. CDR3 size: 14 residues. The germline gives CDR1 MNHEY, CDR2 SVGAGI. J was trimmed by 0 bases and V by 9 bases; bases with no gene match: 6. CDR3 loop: CASQFSGSTDTQYF. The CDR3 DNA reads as TGTGCCAGTCAATTTAGCGGGAGCACAGATACGCAGTATTTT.

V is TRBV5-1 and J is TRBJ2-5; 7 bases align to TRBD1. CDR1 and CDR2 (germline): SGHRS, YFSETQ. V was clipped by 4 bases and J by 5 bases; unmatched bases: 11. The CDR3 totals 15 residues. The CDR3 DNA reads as TGCGCCAGCAGCGCCGGGAACAGGGGATGGGAGACCCAGTACTTC. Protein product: CASSAGNRGWETQYF.

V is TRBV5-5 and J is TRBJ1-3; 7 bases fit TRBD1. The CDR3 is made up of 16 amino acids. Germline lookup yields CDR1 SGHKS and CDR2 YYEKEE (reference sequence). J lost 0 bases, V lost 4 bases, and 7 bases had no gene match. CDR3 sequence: CASSGKQGISGNTIYF. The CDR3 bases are TGTGCCAGCAGCGGGAAACAGGGGATCTCTGGAAACACCATATATTTT. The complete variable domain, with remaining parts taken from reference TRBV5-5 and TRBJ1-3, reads DAGVTQSPTHLIKTRGQQVTLRCSPISGHKSVSWYQQVLGQGPQFIFQYYEKEERGRGNFPDRFSARQFPNYSSELNVNALLLGDSALYLCASSGKQGISGNTIYFGEGSWLTVV.

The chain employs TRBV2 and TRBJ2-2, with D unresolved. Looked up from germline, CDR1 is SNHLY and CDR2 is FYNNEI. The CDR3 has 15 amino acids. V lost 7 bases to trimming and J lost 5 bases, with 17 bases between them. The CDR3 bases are TGTGCCAGCACGGAACTTTCGAGGATAACCGGGGAGCTGTTTTTT. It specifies CASTELSRITGELFF.